The 28 T cell receptor beta chains below all came from one sample that was sequenced in a study of brain T cells in children with intractable seizures. Time point of the sample: blood from clinic visit 5 months post-surgery; TSC patient then seizure free. The method was immunoSEQ multiplex PCR; TCRdb's version includes in-frame clones alone and lacks a portion of them. The data hold 300,000 to 400,000 clones, with roughly 92% observed a single time. The sample in question was peripheral blood, obtained 4 to 5 months after surgery. The origin of the receptors is a boy younger than two with tuberous sclerosis and intractable seizures.

The chain joins TRBV2 to TRBJ1-1, with D uncertain. The CDR3 consists of 14 residues. Germline V CDR1 and CDR2: SNHLY, FYNNEI. V was shortened by 9 bases and J by 0 bases, with 14 bases between the two germline ends. The CDR3 nucleotides read TGTGCCAGAGACGTGGGAACAGTGAACACTGAAGCTTTCTTT. It translates to CARDVGTVNTEAFF.

This chain connects TRBV24-1 to TRBJ2-7, with D hard to call. V was cut by 4 bases and J by 2 bases, with 11 bases left in between. The CDR3 spans 14 residues. Germline V gene data show CDR1 as KGHDR and CDR2 as SFDVKD. CDR3 nucleotide sequence: TGTGCCACCAGTGACCCTCGGGCCCCCTACGAGCAGTACTTC. Protein: CATSDPRAPYEQYF.

The chain couples TRBV5-1 to TRBJ2-1, with 11 bases identical to TRBD2. CDR1 is SGHRS and CDR2 is YFSETQ in the germline V gene. The V gene end was trimmed by 2 bases and the J gene end by 2 bases; junction bases not matched to a gene: 3. The CDR3 runs to 16 residues. CDR3 DNA sequence: TGCGCCAGCAGCTTTCTAGCGGGGGGAACCTACAATGAGCAGTTCTTC. Translation gives CASSFLAGGTYNEQFF.

The chain carries TRBV4-1 and TRBJ1-2; D gene uncertain. CDR3 size: 14 residues. Trimming removed 0 bases from V and 3 bases from J, with 8 bases in between. Per germline, CDR1 MGHRA and CDR2 YSYEKL. As DNA, the CDR3 is TGCGCCAGCAGCCAAGAGAGTCCGGACTATGGCTACACCTTC. Translating it yields CASSQESPDYGYTF.

The chain carries TRBV5-5 and TRBJ1-2, with 7 bases matching TRBD1. CDR1 and CDR2 (germline): SGHKS, YYEKEE (reference sequence). The CDR3 runs 15 residues. V lost 6 bases and J lost 5; bases outside the gene matches: 13. The CDR3 nucleotides are TGTGCCAGCACTTTGGCCCCAAGACAGGGTTATGGCTACACCTTC. Amino acid sequence: CASTLAPRQGYGYTF.

CDR3 loop: CASSLPDRGGGYTF. CDR3 nucleotides: TGTGCCAGCAGTTTGCCCGACAGGGGCGGGGGCTACACCTTC. V and J are TRBV28 and TRBJ1-2; 8 positions match TRBD1. V gave up 3 bases and J gave up 8 bases; unmatched junction bases: 8. Germline CDR1 reads MDHEN; CDR2 reads SYDVKM. The CDR3 runs 14 residues.

The V and J genes are TRBV5-4 and TRBJ1-1; 10 positions agree with TRBD1. V lost 3 bases and J lost 7; bases outside the gene matches: 0. The CDR3 runs to 12 residues. CDR1 is SGHNT and CDR2 is YYREEE in the germline V gene (reference sequence). The CDR3 loop is CASSWDRGEAFF. CDR3 sequence (DNA): TGTGCCAGCAGCTGGGACAGGGGTGAAGCTTTCTTT.

V usage is TRBV29-1 and J usage is TRBJ2-2; 7 bases fit TRBD2. Germline V gives CDR1 SQVTM, CDR2 ANQGSEA. This CDR3 spans 15 amino acids. The ends lost 6 bases at V and 0 bases at J; junction bases unmatched: 7. CDR3 loop: CSVGTSDTNTGELFF. The CDR3 bases are TGCAGCGTGGGAACTAGCGATACGAACACCGGGGAGCTGTTTTTT.

V and J are TRBV7-6 and TRBJ2-2; TRBD2 might be the D (5 bases). This CDR3 is built from 14 residues. Trimming cost V 5 bases and J 2 bases, with 9 bases left between them. Per the germline V gene, CDR1 is SGHVS and CDR2 is FNYEAQ. CDR3 bases: TGTGCCAGCAGCATCAGACTAAACACCGGGGAGCTGTTTTTT. Amino acids: CASSIRLNTGELFF.

The gene calls are TRBV18 and TRBJ2-6, with D possibly TRBD1 on 5 matching bases. The CDR3 length is 21 residues. The V gene's germline CDR1 is KGHSH and CDR2 LQKENI. Trimming removed 3 bases at V and 0 bases at J, with 24 bases between. The CDR3 coding sequence is TGTGCCAGCTCACCCCCCGAATATGACAGACCCTTTAGCTCTGGGGCCAACGTCCTGACTTTC. It encodes CASSPPEYDRPFSSGANVLTF.

The chain employs TRBV5-1 and TRBJ2-7, with D possibly being TRBD1 or TRBD2 (5 bases each). This CDR3 spans 22 amino acids. CDR1 and CDR2 from the germline V gene are SGHRS and YFSETQ. Deletions cut 4 bases from V and 4 bases from J, with 39 bases between. CDR3 region: CASSLSIITGTLVNQKLYEQYF. CDR3 DNA sequence: TGCGCCAGCAGCCTATCTATTATAACCGGGACGCTCGTCAATCAGAAACTATACGAGCAGTACTTC. Full variable domain (rest looked up from reference TRBV5-1 and TRBJ2-7): KAGVTQTPRYLIKTRGQQVTLSCSPISGHRSVSWYQQTPGQGLQFLFEYFSETQRNKGNFPGRFSGRQFSNSRSEMNVSTLELGDSALYLCASSLSIITGTLVNQKLYEQYFGPGTRLTVT.

This clone appeared once. The chain combines TRBV9 with TRBJ2-1; D not certain. The CDR3 consists of 13 residues. Looked up from germline, CDR1 is SGDLS and CDR2 is YYNGEE. V was cut by 0 bases and J by 6 bases, with 7 bases left in between. Here the CDR3 reads CASSVGKANEQFF. The CDR3 DNA reads TGTGCCAGCAGCGTAGGTAAGGCCAATGAGCAGTTCTTC.

The chain uses TRBV6-5 and TRBJ2-7; D not resolved. V gave up 6 bases and J gave up 3 bases, with 9 bases separating them. The germline V gene encodes CDR1 MNHEY and CDR2 SVGAGI. The CDR3 is 12 amino acids. The chain's CDR3 is CASRGLDYEQYF. CDR3 DNA sequence: TGTGCCAGCAGGGGGTTGGACTACGAGCAGTACTTC.

The V gene is TRBV4-2, the J gene TRBJ1-2; D is ambiguous. The V end lost 1 base, the J end lost 4 bases, and 19 bases lay between the germline ends. The CDR3 has 17 residues. In germline, CDR1 is LGHNA, CDR2 YNFKEQ. This CDR3 is CASSQVLETRISYGYTF. The DNA of the CDR3 is TGTGCCAGCAGCCAAGTCCTAGAAACCCGGATATCCTATGGCTACACCTTC.

This rearrangement joins TRBV30 to TRBJ2-3; 7 nucleotides line up with TRBD2. The CDR3 contains 14 residues. Losses at the gene ends were 0 bases for V and 1 base for J; bases not matched to a gene: 1. The germline V gene has CDR1 GTSNPN and CDR2 SVGIG (reference sequence). The CDR3 DNA reads TGTGCCTGGAGTGTGGGAGGGGGCACAGATACGCAGTATTTT. This encodes CAWSVGGGTDTQYF.

This chain uses TRBV11-2 with TRBJ2-3; 8 positions agree with TRBD2. The CDR3 covers 16 residues. Trimming removed 5 bases from V and 1 base from J; junction bases left unmatched: 8. Germline CDR1 reads SGHAT; CDR2 reads FQNNGV. CDR3 residues: CASSRSGRGGTDTQYF. CDR3 coding DNA: TGTGCCAGCAGCCGGTCCGGGCGGGGGGGCACAGATACGCAGTATTTT.

CDR3 sequence (DNA): TGTGCCAGCAGCTTGGTTTCAGGGTATAGCAATCAGCCCCAGCATTTT. Its protein is CASSLVSGYSNQPQHF. The chain uses TRBV5-8 and TRBJ1-5; a possible D gene is TRBD1 (5 bases). V was pared by 0 bases and J by 0 bases, with 10 bases between. Germline V gene sequence: CDR1 SGHTS, CDR2 YDEGEE. CDR3 length: 16 amino acids.

Note on this clone: The junction shows a germline mismatch at one end, possibly a read error. The chain recombines TRBV7-7 with TRBJ2-1; 8 bases are shared with TRBD1. The CDR3 length is 18 residues. Germline lookup yields CDR1 SSHAT and CDR2 FNYEAQ (reference sequence). The CDR3 region has the DNA TGTGCTAGCAGCTTAGCTATATCCGGACAGGGACGGATCAATGAGCAGTTCTTC. It translates to CASSLAISGQGRINEQFF.

Here the CDR3 DNA reads TGTGCCAGCAGCCCCCGGACAGGGGGATGGGGGGGTTATGGCTACACCTTC. Protein product: CASSPRTGGWGGYGYTF. This chain uses TRBV5-4 with TRBJ1-2; TRBD1 aligns across 10 bases. Germline lookup yields CDR1 SGHNT and CDR2 YYREEE (reference sequence). The CDR3 is 17 residues long. V trimming: 4 bases; J trimming: 5 bases; junction bases outside the gene matches: 14.

The gene calls are TRBV7-6 and TRBJ2-3; a possible D gene is TRBD2 (6 bases). The germline V gene has CDR1 SGHVS and CDR2 FNYEAQ. The CDR3 has 14 residues. Trimming removed 1 base from V and 4 bases from J, with 9 bases in between. The CDR3 region has the DNA TGTGCCAGCAGCTTAGGGTCGGGAGCAGATACGCAGTATTTT. Its translation is CASSLGSGADTQYF.

J is TRBJ1-5 and V is TRBV27; 7 bases agree with TRBD1. V dropped 2 bases and J dropped 7; count of bases not matched to a gene: 5. The CDR3 has 14 residues. Looked up from germline, CDR1 is MNHEY and CDR2 is SMNVEV (reference sequence). CDR3 region: CASSLRGRFQPQHF. The CDR3, as DNA: TGTGCCAGCAGTTTAAGGGGGCGTTTCCAGCCCCAGCATTTT.

V gene TRBV7-9 combines with J gene TRBJ1-5; D call uncertain. The CDR3 runs 14 residues. Per the germline V gene, CDR1 is SEHNR and CDR2 is FQNEAQ (reference sequence). The V gene lost 0 bases and the J gene lost 4 bases, with 7 bases spanning the gap. CDR3 sequence: CASSLAAVNQPQHF. CDR3 in DNA: TGTGCCAGCAGCTTAGCGGCAGTGAATCAGCCCCAGCATTTT.

This rearrangement joins TRBV10-3 to TRBJ1-2; D is perhaps TRBD1 (6 bases). The germline V gene encodes CDR1 ENHRY and CDR2 SYGVKD. The ends were cut back, 3 bases at V and 2 bases at J, with 10 bases in the middle. The CDR3 consists of 14 residues. The DNA of the CDR3 is TGTGCCATCAGTGATTGGCAGGGGAACTATGGCTACACCTTC. Amino acid sequence: CAISDWQGNYGYTF.

In DNA, the CDR3 is TGTGCCAGCAGCCAAGATAAGTACGGGTTGGGCTCCTACGAGCAGTACTTC. As protein: CASSQDKYGLGSYEQYF. The chain uses TRBV14 and TRBJ2-7; no reliable D call. Germline CDR1 reads SGHDN; CDR2 reads FVKESK. V lost 0 bases and J lost 0, with 15 bases in between. The CDR3 totals 17 residues.

The rearrangement links TRBV24-1 to TRBJ1-1; no reliable D call. This CDR3 spans 11 amino acids. V shed 6 bases and J shed 5 bases, with 6 bases lying between them. Germline assignment: CDR1 KGHDR and CDR2 SFDVKD. Here the CDR3 reads CATSSGTEAFF. The CDR3 nucleotides are TGTGCCACCAGTTCGGGGACTGAAGCTTTCTTT.

The chain joins TRBV19 to TRBJ2-7, with D maybe TRBD1 (5 bases). CDR3 length: 14 amino acids. The germline CDR1 and CDR2 sequences are LNHDA and SQIVND (reference sequence). Trimming left V 6 bases short and J 2 bases short, with 14 bases between. Written as DNA, the CDR3 is TGTGCCAGTAGCGAGACAGTCTCAGCCTACGAGCAGTACTTC. It codes for CASSETVSAYEQYF.

This chain connects TRBV29-1 to TRBJ2-1; a possible D gene is TRBD2 (6 bases). V lost 5 bases and J lost 8, with 10 bases in between. The CDR3 is 11 residues long. Germline-derived CDR1 and CDR2 are SQVTM and ANQGSEA. This CDR3 reads CSVLTSYEQFF. In DNA form, the CDR3 reads TGCAGCGTTCTGACTAGTTATGAGCAGTTCTTC.

This clone has a single count. The chain uses TRBV27 and TRBJ2-1, with TRBD1 as a possible D gene (5 bases). The germline V gene encodes CDR1 MNHEY and CDR2 SMNVEV (reference sequence). This CDR3 is 14 amino acids long. Trimming shortened V by 3 bases and J by 3 bases, and 9 bases separated the two germline ends. CDR3 residues: CASSFQGLYNEQFF. The DNA of the CDR3 is TGTGCCAGCAGTTTTCAGGGTCTCTACAATGAGCAGTTCTTC.